Shown below are 14 T cell receptor beta chains from a single sample sequenced in a study of T cells in Graves' hyperthyroidism and ophthalmopathy. Template material for amplifying TCR beta CDR3 regions consisted of RNA transcripts. The study used the HTBI primer set for a first-round RT-PCR of the TCR CDR3. TCRdb ran MiXCR on the multiplex PCR reads and lists one entry per CDR3 protein. This sample carries 500,000 to 600,000 distinct CDR3 sequences, less than 20% of them seen once, and the ten largest clones take about 50%. The sample consisted of blood. The origin of the receptors is a man between 40 and 49 years old with Graves' ophthalmopathy.

J is TRBJ1-5 and V is TRBV5-1; D gene unclear. This CDR3 is built from 14 residues. V dropped 3 bases and J dropped 2 bases, with 9 bases sitting between them. Germline V gives CDR1 SGHRS, CDR2 YFSETQ. The CDR3 region has the DNA TGCGCCAGCAGCTCCGGCTGGGGCAATCAGCCCCAGCATTTT. It is translated as CASSSGWGNQPQHF.

Points on this clonotype: This may be a read error, as it is one base from a much larger clone. The CDR3 is CASSLQGGEALF. The CDR3 DNA reads TGTGCCAGCAGTCTTCAGGGGGGCGAAGCTCTCTTT. The chain uses TRBV13 and TRBJ1-1, with 7 bases identical to TRBD1. The CDR3 loop spans 12 amino acids. Germline lookup yields CDR1 PRHDT and CDR2 FYEKMQ (reference sequence).

This clonotype has more than one count but fewer than ten. The chain couples TRBV4-3 to TRBJ2-2, with 8 bases identical to TRBD1. Germline lookup yields CDR1 LGHNA and CDR2 YSLEER. The length of the CDR3 is 16 residues. Trimming at V came to 3 bases and at J to 2 bases, leaving 5 bases not matched to a gene. The CDR3 loop reads CASSHDSGGNTGELFF. The CDR3 DNA reads TGCGCCAGCAGCCACGACTCAGGGGGCAACACCGGGGAGCTGTTTTTT.

This clonotype came up many times. The chain couples TRBV20-1 to TRBJ2-5; TRBD2 matches at 15 bases. The CDR3 has 15 amino acids. Germline V gene sequence: CDR1 DFQATT, CDR2 SNEGSKA (reference sequence). V gave up 4 bases and J gave up 5 bases; unmatched junction bases: 5. This CDR3 reads CSAILGLAGGETQYF. The CDR3 nucleotides read TGCAGTGCTATTCTCGGACTAGCGGGGGGGGAGACCCAGTACTTC.

The CDR3 DNA reads TGTGCCAGCAGCCTGCGACAGGGTTTAGGAAACACCATATATTTT. As protein: CASSLRQGLGNTIYF. J is TRBJ1-3 and V is TRBV4-2; 7 nucleotides agree with TRBD1. Germline V CDR1 and CDR2: LGHNA, YNFKEQ. Trimming took 4 bases from V and 4 from J; bases not matched to a gene: 7. This CDR3 is built from 15 residues.

This chain links TRBV10-3 with TRBJ1-1; D may be TRBD1 (6 bases). This CDR3 region has 14 residues. Trimming removed 2 bases from V and 5 bases from J, with 12 bases in between. Looked up from germline, CDR1 is ENHRY and CDR2 is SYGVKD. CDR3 in DNA: TGTGCCATCAGTGAGGACGTTAGGGGGACTGAAGCTTTCTTT. This gives the protein CAISEDVRGTEAFF.

This clonotype was detected only a few times. The CDR3 sequence: CASSLTEATEAFF. DNA of the CDR3: TGTGCCAGCAGCCTGACGGAGGCCACTGAAGCTTTCTTT. The chain is built from TRBV6-2 or TRBV6-3 and TRBJ1-1, with unresolved D. The V gene lost 6 bases and the J gene lost 4 bases, with 12 bases spanning the gap. The CDR3 consists of 13 residues. The germline V gene encodes CDR1 MNHEY and CDR2 SVGEGT.

This sequence joins TRBV6-2 or TRBV6-3 and TRBJ1-5; perhaps TRBD1 as D (5 bases). CDR1 is MNHEY and CDR2 is SVGEGT in the germline V gene. Trimming took 6 bases from V and 3 from J, leaving 30 bases between them. CDR3 length: 20 residues. CDR3 sequence: CASSPLFEGWVLRDNQPQHF. For the CDR3, the DNA is TGTGCCAGCAGCCCTCTCTTCGAGGGGTGGGTTTTAAGGGACAATCAGCCCCAGCATTTT.

The rearrangement joins TRBV6-2 or TRBV6-3 to TRBJ2-6; D unclear. Germline V gives CDR1 MNHEY, CDR2 SVGEGT. CDR3 length: 16 amino acids. Trimming removed 0 bases from V and 1 base from J, with 7 bases in between. In DNA, the CDR3 is TGTGCCAGCAGTTACTCGTTTTCGTCTGGGGCCAACGTCCTGACTTTC. As protein: CASSYSFSSGANVLTF.

The chain links TRBV5-1 to TRBJ2-1, with 16 bases identical to TRBD2. From germline, CDR1 is SGHRS and CDR2 YFSETQ. Unmatched junction bases numbered 5, after V lost 0 bases and J lost 8 bases. The CDR3 sequence is 17 residues long. The CDR3 DNA is TGCGCCAGCAGCTTGGAGGGGACTAGCGGGGGGGATCATGAGCAGTTCTTC. It translates to CASSLEGTSGGDHEQFF.

The chain combines TRBV6-1 with TRBJ1-3; TRBD1 aligns across 7 bases. Germline assignment: CDR1 MNHNS and CDR2 SASEGT. CDR3 length equals 15 residues. J gave up 0 bases and V 6 bases, and 5 bases lay outside the gene matches. CDR3 in DNA: TGTGCCAGCAGGGGAGACAGGGTCTCTGGAAACACCATATATTTT. It specifies CASRGDRVSGNTIYF.

The chain joins TRBV9 to TRBJ1-4; TRBD1 might be the D (6 bases). The length of the CDR3 is 15 residues. Trimming took 4 bases from V and 5 from J, leaving 15 bases between them. Germline assignment: CDR1 SGDLS and CDR2 YYNGEE. The CDR3 spells CASSNRALGNEKLFF. The DNA of the CDR3 is TGTGCCAGCAGCAACAGGGCATTGGGGAATGAAAAACTGTTTTTT.

The V gene is TRBV13, the J gene TRBJ2-7; D gene uncertain. Germline V gene data show CDR1 as PRHDT and CDR2 as FYEKMQ (reference sequence). The CDR3 spans 14 residues. V was clipped by 3 bases and J by 3 bases, with 12 bases between them. The CDR3: CASSLAVGSYEQYF. The CDR3, as DNA: TGTGCCAGCAGCTTGGCAGTGGGCAGCTACGAGCAGTACTTC.

This chain links TRBV13 with TRBJ1-1, with D unresolved. Per the germline V gene, CDR1 is PRHDT and CDR2 is FYEKMQ (reference sequence). The CDR3 contains 10 residues. V lost 9 bases and J lost 7, with 9 bases in between. The CDR3 loop is CASRDFEAFF. CDR3 bases: TGTGCCAGTCGAGACTTTGAAGCTTTCTTT.